Listed here are 26 T cell receptor beta chains from one sample, sequenced in a study of cytomegalovirus exposure and HLA in healthy donors. PCR involved 60 Vbeta and 13 Jbeta primers. This table comes from immunoSEQ multiplex PCR, and its TCRdb copy is limited to in-frame clones, with some not included. The table lists about 190,000 clones, around 80% of them singletons, with around 1.7% in the top ten. Source material: PBMCs. The source is a woman between 18 and 29 years old in good health and CMV-seronegative.

A few counts support this clone. The chain employs TRBV5-6 and TRBJ1-2; perhaps TRBD1 as D (5 bases). Trimming removed 0 bases from V and 8 bases from J, with 14 bases in between. Per germline, CDR1 SGHDT and CDR2 YYEEEE. This CDR3 comprises 14 residues. CDR3: CASSLVVGEHGYTF. Here the CDR3 DNA reads TGTGCCAGCAGCTTGGTTGTAGGGGAACACGGCTACACCTTC.

The chain is built from TRBV7-6 and TRBJ2-5, with TRBD1 matching 7 bases. J was trimmed by 5 bases and V by 4 bases; bases with no gene match: 13. Per germline, CDR1 SGHVS and CDR2 FNYEAQ. CDR3 size: 16 residues. The CDR3 nucleotides are TGTGCCAGCAGCTCGCCGGGGACAGCAAAGGCGGAGACCCAGTACTTC. Encoded protein: CASSSPGTAKAETQYF. Drawing the rest from reference TRBV7-6 and TRBJ2-5, the complete variable domain is GAGVSQSPRYKVTKRGQDVALRCDPISGHVSLYWYRQALGQGPEFLTYFNYEAQQDKSGLPNDRFSAERPEGSISTLTIQRTEQRDSAMYRCASSSPGTAKAETQYFGPGTRLLVL.

The rearrangement joins TRBV10-3 to TRBJ2-1; 11 nucleotides line up with TRBD2. V was clipped by 7 bases and J by 5 bases; unmatched bases: 4. The CDR3 is 14 residues long. Germline V lookup: CDR1 ENHRY, CDR2 SYGVKD. The CDR3 DNA sequence: TGTGCCATCACCGGGACTAGCGGAAACAATGAGCAGTTCTTC. This codes for CAITGTSGNNEQFF.

This clone appeared a single time. The chain combines TRBV15 with TRBJ2-7, with a weak D call TRBD1 (6 bases). V lost 1 base, J lost 6 bases, and 19 bases lay in between. Germline CDR1 and CDR2: LNHNV and YYDKDF (reference sequence). This CDR3 region has 16 residues. DNA for the CDR3: TGTGCCACCAGCAGAGGATCCGTGGGGGCAGCGGTCGAGCAGTACTTC. This sequence encodes CATSRGSVGAAVEQYF.

The CDR3 here is CASSLENSPLHF. Written as DNA, the CDR3 is TGTGCCAGCAGCTTAGAGAATTCACCCCTCCACTTT. This chain joins TRBV5-4 and TRBJ1-6; no clear D gene. CDR1 and CDR2 (germline): SGHNT, YYREEE (reference sequence). The CDR3 contains 12 residues. The ends were cut back, 2 bases at V and 7 bases at J, with 4 bases in the middle.

This clone was seen more than once but under ten times. The rearrangement joins TRBV7-9 to TRBJ1-3; D gene ambiguous. V was shortened by 5 bases and J by 7 bases, with 15 bases between the two germline ends. Germline V gene sequence: CDR1 SEHNR, CDR2 FQNEAQ (reference sequence). The CDR3 has 14 amino acids. The CDR3 nucleotides are TGTGCCAGCAGCGACGAGGCGGGTTTGAACACCATATATTTT. Translation gives CASSDEAGLNTIYF.

This chain links TRBV7-6 with TRBJ2-3; D unclear. The germline V gene has CDR1 SGHVS and CDR2 FNYEAQ. V was cut by 5 bases and J by 5 bases, with 14 bases left in between. This CDR3 is built from 14 residues. CDR3 nucleotide sequence: TGTGCCAGCAGCCTCGGCCTAGAGGAAGATACGCAGTATTTT. It encodes CASSLGLEEDTQYF.

This clone was seen just once. The chain joins TRBV2 to TRBJ2-5; 11 bases align to TRBD2. Germline lookup yields CDR1 SNHLY and CDR2 FYNNEI. CDR3 size: 16 residues. With 2 bases clipped from V and 5 bases from J, the junction kept 7 bases outside the gene matches. CDR3 amino acids: CASSETASGRLETQYF. DNA for the CDR3: TGTGCCAGCAGTGAAACAGCTAGCGGGAGGTTGGAGACCCAGTACTTC.

With regard to this clone: One end of the junction varies from germline; a read error may be responsible. This chain links TRBV7-9 with TRBJ1-1; D not resolved. The CDR3 loop spans 15 amino acids. Germline CDR1 reads SEHNR; CDR2 reads FQNEAQ (reference sequence). CDR3: CSSSSARVENTEAFF. The CDR3 DNA reads as TGTTCCAGCAGCTCCGCCCGGGTAGAGAACACTGAAGCTTTCTTT.

The chain employs TRBV11-3 and TRBJ1-4, with TRBD1 matching 9 bases. After removal of 5 bases from V and 7 bases from J, the junction contained 14 bases not matched to a gene. CDR3 length equals 17 residues. CDR1 and CDR2 from the germline V gene are SGHNT and YENEEA. DNA for the CDR3: TGTGCCAGCAGCCCCGGGACAGGGCGGCAGATCGCTGAAAAACTGTTTTTT. It is translated as CASSPGTGRQIAEKLFF.

The genes are TRBV28 and TRBJ2-5, with 13 positions matching TRBD2. Losses at the gene ends were 5 bases for V and 3 bases for J; bases not matched to a gene: 12. This CDR3 is built from 18 residues. In germline, CDR1 is MDHEN, CDR2 SYDVKM. Here the CDR3 DNA reads TGTGCCAGCAGTCCGGGACTAGCGGGATTATCCGGGGAAGAGACCCAGTACTTC. Its translation: CASSPGLAGLSGEETQYF. The full variable domain, rest sourced from reference TRBV28 and TRBJ2-5, is DVKVTQSSRYLVKRTGEKVFLECVQDMDHENMFWYRQDPGLGLRLIYFSYDVKMKEKGDIPEGYSVSREKKERFSLILESASTNQTSMYLCASSPGLAGLSGEETQYFGPGTRLLVL.

The chain couples TRBV27 to TRBJ2-3; the match to TRBD1 covers 9 bases. Germline-derived CDR1 and CDR2 are MNHEY and SMNVEV (reference sequence). The junction had 7 bases not matched to a gene; V was cut back by 3 bases and J by 3 bases. This CDR3 comprises 16 residues. The CDR3 DNA sequence: TGTGCCAGCAGTTTCAGGACAGGGGCGAGGACAGATACGCAGTATTTT. Translated, it gives CASSFRTGARTDTQYF.

CDR3 DNA sequence: TGTGCCAGCAGTAGGACTAGCAGTAGCTACGAGCAGTACTTC. Encoded protein: CASSRTSSSYEQYF. The rearrangement links TRBV27 to TRBJ2-7, with 8 bases identical to TRBD2. The CDR3 length is 14 residues. The germline CDR1 and CDR2 sequences are MNHEY and SMNVEV (reference sequence). Losses at the gene ends were 5 bases for V and 3 bases for J; bases not matched to a gene: 6.

The chain carries TRBV18 and TRBJ2-5; no firm D call. The CDR3 runs to 13 residues. Per the germline V gene, CDR1 is KGHSH and CDR2 is LQKENI. The germline V and J ends were trimmed by 2 bases and 2 bases, with 6 bases remaining between them. DNA for the CDR3: TGTGCCAGCTCACCAACGGTTCAAGAGACCCAGTACTTC. This translates into CASSPTVQETQYF.

V is TRBV19 and J is TRBJ2-5; 9 bases agree with TRBD1. Germline assignment: CDR1 LNHDA and CDR2 SQIVND (reference sequence). This CDR3 comprises 14 residues. V shed 3 bases, J shed 5 bases, and the junction held 4 bases outside the gene matches. The CDR3 region has the DNA TGTGCCAGTAGTATTCGGGACAGGGTGGAGACCCAGTACTTC. It translates to CASSIRDRVETQYF.

V gene TRBV27 combines with J gene TRBJ2-5; 12 nucleotides line up with TRBD2. The better agreement between TRBJ2-7 and the DNA end casts doubt on the J call. The germline gives CDR1 MNHEY, CDR2 SMNVEV (reference sequence). This CDR3 contains 14 residues. This chain's CDR3 is CASSTGTSGYEQYF. CDR3 sequence (DNA): TGTGCCAGCAGTACCGGGACTAGCGGGTACGAGCAGTACTTC.

The chain uses TRBV5-6 and TRBJ2-6; 8 nucleotides line up with TRBD1. J lost 1 base, V lost 3 bases, and 3 bases had no gene match. CDR1 and CDR2 (germline): SGHDT, YYEEEE. This CDR3 has 16 residues. CDR3 region: CASSWGTGSGANVLTF. CDR3 DNA: TGTGCCAGCAGCTGGGGGACAGGTTCTGGGGCCAACGTCCTGACTTTC.

This clone appeared a few times. The chain combines TRBV6-5 with TRBJ1-1; D is possibly TRBD1 (5 bases). V was pared by 10 bases and J by 0 bases, with 12 bases between. The length of the CDR3 is 13 residues. In germline, CDR1 is MNHEY, CDR2 SVGAGI. This CDR3 is CATQNRMNTEAFF. The CDR3 nucleotides are TGTGCCACCCAGAACAGGATGAACACTGAAGCTTTCTTT.

This clone is medium-sized. The genes are TRBV13 and TRBJ2-5, with TRBD2 matching 9 bases. This CDR3 is built from 15 residues. V gave up 3 bases and J gave up 2 bases; unmatched junction bases: 4. Germline assignment: CDR1 PRHDT and CDR2 FYEKMQ (reference sequence). DNA of the CDR3: TGTGCCAGCAGCTTTAGCGGGAGACGACAAGAGACCCAGTACTTC. Its protein product is CASSFSGRRQETQYF. The whole variable domain, remainder taken from reference TRBV13 and TRBJ2-5, is AAGVIQSPRHLIKEKRETATLKCYPIPRHDTVYWYQQGPGQDPQFLISFYEKMQSDKGSIPDRFSAQQFSDYHSELNMSSLELGDSALYFCASSFSGRRQETQYFGPGTRLLVL.

Concerning this clone: The germline gene is not matched at one end of the junction; a read error may be the cause. CDR3 in DNA: TGTTCCAGCAGCTGGGAAGGACTGCGGCCGGCCGTAATAGGGGAGACCCAGTACTTC. This translates into CSSSWEGLRPAVIGETQYF. J is TRBJ2-5 and V is TRBV7-9, with D maybe TRBD2 (5 bases). This CDR3 contains 19 residues. Germline CDR1 reads SEHNR; CDR2 reads FQNEAQ (reference sequence).

The chain has TRBV5-1 and TRBJ1-1, with a weak D call TRBD1 (5 bases). V lost 2 bases and J 2 bases, leaving 10 bases between the germline ends. From germline, CDR1 is SGHRS and CDR2 YFSETQ. The CDR3 consists of 14 residues. As DNA, the CDR3 is TGCGCCAGCAGCTTACCGACAGCCAACACTGAAGCTTTCTTT. Its translation: CASSLPTANTEAFF.

The rearrangement uses TRBV27 and TRBJ1-1; D is possibly TRBD1 (6 bases). The CDR3 loop spans 14 amino acids. Deletions cut 4 bases from V and 5 bases from J, with 14 bases between. CDR1 MNHEY and CDR2 SMNVEV come from the germline V gene (reference sequence). CDR3 sequence (DNA): TGTGCCAGCAGTTACACCCTAAGGGGGACTGAAGCTTTCTTT. This gives the protein CASSYTLRGTEAFF.

This chain joins TRBV4-3 and TRBJ2-1; the match to TRBD2 covers 11 bases. Trimming removed 4 bases from V and 0 bases from J; junction bases left unmatched: 2. Germline V gene data show CDR1 as LGHNA and CDR2 as YSLEER. The CDR3 is 16 residues long. The CDR3 sequence is CASSPGLADSYNEQFF. CDR3 DNA sequence: TGCGCCAGCAGCCCGGGACTAGCGGACTCCTACAATGAGCAGTTCTTC.

The J gene is TRBJ2-1, the V gene TRBV7-9, with D unclear. Per germline, CDR1 SEHNR and CDR2 FQNEAQ (reference sequence). The CDR3 has 13 amino acids. V lost 3 bases to trimming and J lost 9 bases, with 12 bases between them. The CDR3 DNA reads TGTGCCAGCAGCTTGGCCCGTTCCCGTGAGCAGTTCTTC. It is translated as CASSLARSREQFF.

This chain joins TRBV2 and TRBJ1-5; tentative D call: TRBD1 (5 bases). The ends were cut back, 6 bases at V and 2 bases at J, with 11 bases in the middle. CDR3 length equals 14 residues. Germline V gene sequence: CDR1 SNHLY, CDR2 FYNNEI. The CDR3 reads CASSDQGGNQPQHF. The CDR3 nucleotides read TGTGCCAGCAGCGACCAGGGCGGCAATCAGCCCCAGCATTTT.

This chain connects TRBV11-3 to TRBJ2-2; TRBD1 matches at 11 bases. The J segment lost 6 bases and the V segment lost 4 bases, leaving 4 bases of the junction unmatched. This CDR3 spans 15 amino acids. Germline V CDR1 and CDR2: SGHNT, YENEEA. CDR3 nucleotides: TGTGCCAGCAGCTCTGGACAGGGGGCTCCCGGGGAGCTGTTTTTT. Encoded protein: CASSSGQGAPGELFF.